The 5 T cell receptor beta chains given below trace back to one sample, sequenced in a study of CD8 T cells in ankylosing spondylitis. TCRdb analysed the 5' RACE reads with MiXCR anew, one entry per CDR3 protein. The sample lists roughly 150,000 distinct CDR3 sequences, about a third occurring once. Specimen: synovial fluid, either unsorted or a sorted T cell fraction (not recorded which). These receptors originate from a male donor with ankylosing spondylitis.

The chain recombines TRBV5-1 with TRBJ1-1; a weak D match, TRBD1 (5 bases). The V end was cut by 4 bases, the J end by 2 bases, with 12 bases between. The CDR3 totals 14 residues. In germline, CDR1 is SGHRS, CDR2 YFSETQ. CDR3 region: CASSIDSINTEAFF. The CDR3 DNA follows: TGCGCCAGCAGCATTGACAGTATCAACACTGAAGCTTTCTTT.

This clonotype is termed medium-sized. The rearrangement uses TRBV12-3 or TRBV12-4 and TRBJ2-7, with unresolved D. The ends were cut back, 3 bases at V and 2 bases at J, with 8 bases in the middle. The CDR3 loop spans 13 amino acids. As DNA, the CDR3 is TGTGCCAGCAGTTTTGGCTTACCCTACGAGCAGTACTTC. This translates into CASSFGLPYEQYF.

This sequence joins TRBV20-1 and TRBJ2-1; TRBD2 is a possible D gene (5 bases). Trimming removed 3 bases at V and 0 bases at J, with 9 bases between. Germline V gene data show CDR1 as DFQATT and CDR2 as SNEGSKA (reference sequence). The CDR3 consists of 14 residues. The DNA for the CDR3 is TGCAGTGCTAGTGTGGAGGTCTCCTACAATGAGCAGTTCTTC. Protein: CSASVEVSYNEQFF.

This clonotype appeared a few times. The chain couples TRBV5-1 to TRBJ2-1, with 12 bases identical to TRBD2. CDR1 SGHRS and CDR2 YFSETQ come from the germline V gene. The V gene end was trimmed by 5 bases and the J gene end by 12 bases; junction bases not matched to a gene: 6. The CDR3 totals 13 residues. CDR3 nucleotide sequence: TGCGCCAGCAGTGCCCTAGCGGGGGGGACGCAGTTCTTC. Translated, it gives CASSALAGGTQFF.

This clonotype was counted many times. V is TRBV6-5 and J is TRBJ2-1; 10 nucleotides match TRBD2. V was clipped by 0 bases and J by 4 bases; unmatched bases: 6. The V gene's germline CDR1 is MNHEY and CDR2 SVGAGI. This CDR3 contains 17 residues. CDR3 in amino acids: CASSYSPLAGVYNEQFF. The CDR3 DNA is TGTGCCAGCAGTTACTCGCCCCTAGCGGGAGTGTACAATGAGCAGTTCTTC.